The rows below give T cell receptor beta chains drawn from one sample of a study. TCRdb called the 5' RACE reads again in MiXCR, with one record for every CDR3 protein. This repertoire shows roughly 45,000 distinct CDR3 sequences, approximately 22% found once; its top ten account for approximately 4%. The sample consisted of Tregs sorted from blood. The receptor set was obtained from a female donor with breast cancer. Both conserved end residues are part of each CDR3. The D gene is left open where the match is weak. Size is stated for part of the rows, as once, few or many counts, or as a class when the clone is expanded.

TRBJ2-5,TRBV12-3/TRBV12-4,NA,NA,CATGGPGQETQYF,TGTGCCACCGGGGGTCCCGGACAAGAGACCCAGTACTTC
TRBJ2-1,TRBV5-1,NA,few,CASSLADPGWDPPFF,TGCGCCAGCAGCTTGGCCGATCCGGGGTGGGACCCTCCGTTCTTC
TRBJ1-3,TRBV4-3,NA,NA,CASSQESSTIYF,TGCGCCAGCAGCCAAGAGTCAAGCACCATATATTTT
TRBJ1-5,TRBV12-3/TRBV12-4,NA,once,CAGSFDGGNQPQHF,TGTGCCGGCAGTTTTGACGGGGGCAATCAGCCCCAGCATTTT
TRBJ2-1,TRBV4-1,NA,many,CASSHNPGTYNEQFF,TGCGCCAGCAGCCATAATCCCGGGACCTACAATGAGCAGTTCTTC
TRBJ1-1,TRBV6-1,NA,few,CASSVRLNTEAFF,TGTGCCAGCAGTGTTCGACTCAACACTGAAGCTTTCTTT
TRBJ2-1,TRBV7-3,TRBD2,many,CASSLSLAEYNEQFF,TGTGCCAGCAGCTTAAGTCTAGCGGAATACAATGAGCAGTTCTTC
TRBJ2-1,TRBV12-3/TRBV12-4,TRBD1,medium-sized,CASSRRDRDEQFF,TGTGCCAGCAGCCGCCGGGACAGGGACGAGCAGTTCTTC
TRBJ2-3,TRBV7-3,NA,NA,CASSLIAEGDTQYF,TGTGCCAGCAGCCTGATAGCGGAAGGAGATACGCAGTATTTT
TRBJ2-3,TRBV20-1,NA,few,CSAHTRSTDTQYF,TGCAGTGCCCACACTCGGAGCACAGATACGCAGTATTTT
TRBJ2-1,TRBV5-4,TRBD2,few,CASSSPGLPYNEQFF,TGTGCCAGCAGCTCACCGGGACTACCGTACAATGAGCAGTTCTTC
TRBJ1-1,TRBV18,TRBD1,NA,CASSPSGTGDTEAFF,TGTGCCAGCTCACCTTCCGGGACAGGGGACACTGAAGCTTTCTTT
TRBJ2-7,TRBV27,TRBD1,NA,CASRGMAQGAFREQYF,TGTGCCAGCAGGGGAATGGCACAGGGGGCTTTCCGCGAGCAGTACTTC
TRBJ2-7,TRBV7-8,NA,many,CASSTRQRYEQYF,TGTGCCAGCAGCACAAGACAGAGATACGAGCAGTACTTC
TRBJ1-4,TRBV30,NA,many,CAWTKLGGGDEKLFF,TGTGCCTGGACGAAACTGGGGGGTGGTGATGAAAAACTGTTTTTT
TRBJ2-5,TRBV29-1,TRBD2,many,CSGGLEATQYF,TGCAGCGGGGGACTAGAGGCGACCCAGTACTTC
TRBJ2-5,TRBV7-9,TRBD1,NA,CASSLVGQGQETQYF,TGTGCCAGCAGCTTAGTTGGGCAGGGACAGGAGACCCAGTACTTC
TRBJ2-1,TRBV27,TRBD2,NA,CASSLLLAGNEQFF,TGTGCCAGCAGTTTACTACTAGCGGGGAATGAGCAGTTCTTC
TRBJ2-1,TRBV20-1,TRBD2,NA,CSASSSGLAGGEQFF,TGCAGTGCTAGTTCTTCGGGACTAGCGGGAGGAGAGCAGTTCTTC
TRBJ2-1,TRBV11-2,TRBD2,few,CASSSPGAWGRARNEQFF,TGTGCCAGCAGCTCCCCCGGGGCTTGGGGGAGGGCCCGGAATGAGCAGTTCTTC
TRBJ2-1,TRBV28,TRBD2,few,CASNIGLAGAIGEQFF,TGTGCCAGCAACATCGGACTAGCGGGAGCTATTGGTGAGCAGTTCTTC
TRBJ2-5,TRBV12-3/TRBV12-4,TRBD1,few,CASSFFLPTTGYQETQYF,TGTGCCAGCAGTTTTTTCTTGCCAACGACAGGGTACCAAGAGACCCAGTACTTC
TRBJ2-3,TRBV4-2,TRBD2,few,CASSPRAGVTDTQYF,TGTGCCAGCAGCCCCCGGGCGGGAGTGACAGATACGCAGTATTTT
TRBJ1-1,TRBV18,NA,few,CASSLRGGLNTEAFF,TGTGCCAGCTCGTTAAGAGGGGGACTGAACACTGAAGCTTTCTTT
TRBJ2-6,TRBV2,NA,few,CASRAGANVLTF,TGTGCCAGCAGGGCTGGGGCCAACGTCCTGACTTTC
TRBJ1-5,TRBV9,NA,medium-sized,CASSVGFNQPQHF,TGTGCCAGCAGCGTAGGTTTCAATCAGCCCCAGCATTTT
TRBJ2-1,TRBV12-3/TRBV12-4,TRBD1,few,CASSGTGGNWNEQFF,TGTGCCAGCAGTGGGACAGGGGGCAATTGGAATGAGCAGTTCTTC
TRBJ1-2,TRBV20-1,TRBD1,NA,CSARAIDRVPYGYTF,TGCAGTGCTAGAGCCATCGACAGGGTGCCCTATGGCTACACCTTC
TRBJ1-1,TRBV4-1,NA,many,CASSQSGLQIYTEAFF,TGCGCCAGCAGCCAATCGGGGTTGCAGATTTACACTGAAGCTTTCTTT
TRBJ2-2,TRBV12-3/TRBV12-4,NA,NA,CASSWTGELFF,TGTGCCAGTAGTTGGACCGGGGAGCTGTTTTTT
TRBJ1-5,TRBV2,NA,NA,CASSAGLRQPQQF,TGTGCCAGCAGTGCAGGGCTTAGGCAGCCCCAGCAATTT
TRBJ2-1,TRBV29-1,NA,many,CSVDLRELNEQFF,TGCAGCGTTGACTTGAGGGAATTGAATGAGCAGTTCTTC
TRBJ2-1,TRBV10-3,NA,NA,CAISESGAGEQFF,TGTGCCATCAGTGAGTCTGGCGCGGGTGAGCAGTTCTTC
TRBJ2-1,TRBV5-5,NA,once,CASSLPDSYNEQFF,TGTGCCAGCAGCTTGCCGGATTCCTACAATGAGCAGTTCTTC
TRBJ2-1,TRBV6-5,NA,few,CASRLTQTYNEQFF,TGTGCCAGCAGACTAACACAAACCTACAATGAGCAGTTCTTC
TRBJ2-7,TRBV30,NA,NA,CAWTGRSSYEQYF,TGTGCCTGGACAGGCAGAAGCTCCTACGAGCAGTACTTC
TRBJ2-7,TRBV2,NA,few,CASSELIQNLYEQYF,TGTGCCAGCAGTGAACTTATTCAGAATCTCTACGAGCAGTACTTC
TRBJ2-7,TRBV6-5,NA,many,CASSSDSYEQYF,TGTGCCAGCAGCTCCGACTCTTACGAGCAGTACTTC
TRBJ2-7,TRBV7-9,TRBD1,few,CASSPGRDRATYEQYF,TGTGCCAGCAGTCCCGGGCGGGACAGGGCTACCTACGAGCAGTACTTC
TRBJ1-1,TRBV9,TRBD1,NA,CASSVGQGTEAFF,TGTGCCAGCAGCGTAGGACAGGGCACTGAAGCTTTCTTT
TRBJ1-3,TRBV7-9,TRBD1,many,CASSGAGTGRLSIYF,TGTGCCAGCAGCGGCGCCGGGACAGGACGTCTGTCCATATATTTT
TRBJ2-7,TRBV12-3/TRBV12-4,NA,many,CASSLGDYEQYF,TGTGCCAGCAGCCTTGGTGACTACGAGCAGTACTTC
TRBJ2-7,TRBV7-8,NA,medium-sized,CASSLAQLLSSYEQYF,TGTGCCAGCAGCTTAGCGCAACTTCTGAGCTCCTACGAGCAGTACTTC
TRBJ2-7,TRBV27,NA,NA,CASSASDGEQYF,TGTGCCAGCAGTGCCAGCGACGGCGAGCAGTACTTC
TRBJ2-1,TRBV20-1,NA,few,CSVYRGSSNNEQFF,TGCAGTGTTTACCGCGGCAGTTCAAACAATGAGCAGTTCTTC
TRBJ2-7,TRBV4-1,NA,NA,CASSQARGLSEQYF,TGCGCCAGCAGCCAAGCGAGGGGACTTAGCGAGCAGTACTTC
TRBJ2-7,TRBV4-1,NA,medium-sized,CASSQEPLPGGEQYF,TGCGCCAGCAGCCAAGAACCACTCCCTGGGGGCGAGCAGTACTTC
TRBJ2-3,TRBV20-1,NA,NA,CSARYSDTQYF,TGCAGTGCTAGATACTCAGATACGCAGTATTTT
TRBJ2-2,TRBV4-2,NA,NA,CASSLTGTPRGLGGELFF,TGTGCCAGCAGCCTGACCGGGACCCCCCGGGGCCTAGGCGGGGAGCTGTTTTTT